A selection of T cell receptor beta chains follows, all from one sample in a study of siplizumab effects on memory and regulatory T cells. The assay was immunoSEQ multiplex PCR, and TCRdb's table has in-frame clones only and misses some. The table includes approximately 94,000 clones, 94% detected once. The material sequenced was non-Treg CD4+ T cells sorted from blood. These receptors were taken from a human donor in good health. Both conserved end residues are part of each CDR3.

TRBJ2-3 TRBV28 CASSIGTATSADTQYF
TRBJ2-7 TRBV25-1 CASSGTSGSSYEQYF
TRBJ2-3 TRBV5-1 CASSLSGLLTDTQYF
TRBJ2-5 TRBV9 CASSLGLAGEETQYF
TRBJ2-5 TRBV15 CATSRLGETQYF
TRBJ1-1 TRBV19 CASSIVRGQGLNTEAFF
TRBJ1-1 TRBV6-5 CASRYEGGLPAFF
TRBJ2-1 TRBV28 CASLVSGPLGEQFF
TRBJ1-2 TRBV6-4 CASSPGGQGFRGYTF
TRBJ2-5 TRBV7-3 CASSSTGGTWETQYF
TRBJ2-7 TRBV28 CASSIQGAGYEQYF